Shown below are 27 T cell receptor beta chains from a single sample sequenced in a study of identical twins. MiXCR, run by TCRdb on the 5' RACE reads, gives a single entry per CDR3 protein. The data show 420,000 or so distinct CDR3 sequences, with 18% seen just once and 10% to 15% held by the top ten. The specimen sequenced was naive T cells sorted from blood. The receptor set was obtained from a man aged 45-65 years in good health.

The chain links TRBV6-1 to TRBJ2-2, with 8 bases fitting TRBD2. V dropped 6 bases and J dropped 5; count of bases not matched to a gene: 8. The germline gives CDR1 MNHNS, CDR2 SASEGT. CDR3 length: 15 residues. CDR3 protein: CASRNPRGGTGELFF. DNA for the CDR3: TGTGCCAGCAGAAACCCTCGGGGGGGAACCGGGGAGCTGTTTTTT.

Concerning this clonotype itself: This may be a read error, as it is one base from a much larger clone. The CDR3 region has the DNA TGTGCCATCAGGGGGGGACTAGCGGGTTCCTCGAACTCCGGGGAGCTGTTTTTT. Protein product: CAIRGGLAGSSNSGELFF. V and J are TRBV10-3 and TRBJ2-2, with 12 bases that match TRBD2. The CDR3 runs 18 residues. Germline-derived CDR1 and CDR2 are ENHRY and SYGVKD.

The chain is built from TRBV18 and TRBJ1-1, with 10 bases fitting TRBD1. With V trimmed by 2 bases and J by 7 bases, 4 bases remained unmatched. The CDR3 extends over 14 amino acids. Germline V gene sequence: CDR1 KGHSH, CDR2 LQKENI. This CDR3 is CASSPATGGFEAFF. CDR3 bases: TGTGCCAGCTCACCAGCGACAGGGGGCTTTGAAGCTTTCTTT.

The sample holds a few counts of this clonotype. The DNA of the CDR3 is TGTGCCAGCAGCGGAATTAGCGGGGCGGCCCCCTACGAGCAGTACTTC. Translated, it gives CASSGISGAAPYEQYF. This rearrangement joins TRBV9 to TRBJ2-7, with 8 bases fitting TRBD2. With 3 bases clipped from V and 2 bases from J, the junction kept 10 bases outside the gene matches. The CDR3 loop spans 16 amino acids. In germline, CDR1 is SGDLS, CDR2 YYNGEE.

The V call is TRBV11-2, the J call TRBJ1-4; D ambiguous. The ends were cut back, 4 bases at V and 6 bases at J, with 9 bases in the middle. The CDR3 runs to 13 residues. Germline-derived CDR1 and CDR2 are SGHAT and FQNNGV. Here the CDR3 reads CASSSPNDEKLFF. CDR3 nucleotides: TGTGCCAGCAGCTCGCCGAACGATGAAAAACTGTTTTTT.

The sample holds a few counts of this clonotype. This chain uses TRBV5-1 with TRBJ2-1, with a tentative D call TRBD2 (6 bases). Per the germline V gene, CDR1 is SGHRS and CDR2 is YFSETQ. This CDR3 spans 11 amino acids. V lost 0 bases to trimming and J lost 14 bases, with 9 bases between them. CDR3 coding DNA: TGCGCCAGCAGCTTGGGGGGGAGGAAGTTCTTC. This codes for CASSLGGRKFF.

The chain carries TRBV5-6 and TRBJ2-7; unclear D gene. Germline V gene data show CDR1 as SGHDT and CDR2 as YYEEEE. The CDR3 loop spans 11 amino acids. V dropped 6 bases and J dropped 3 bases, with 7 bases sitting between them. The CDR3 sequence: CASTLYYEQYF. The CDR3 region has the DNA TGTGCCAGCACCCTTTACTACGAGCAGTACTTC.

The chain joins TRBV4-3 to TRBJ1-6; 9 positions match TRBD1. Germline trimming cut 4 bases from V and 7 bases from J; bases unmatched to any gene: 5. CDR3 length: 15 amino acids. Germline V gene data show CDR1 as LGHNA and CDR2 as YSLEER. CDR3 sequence: CASSRRTGANSPLHF. The DNA of the CDR3 is TGCGCCAGCAGCCGACGGACAGGGGCAAATTCACCCCTCCACTTT.

This clonotype was observed at least ten times. The rearrangement joins TRBV29-1 to TRBJ2-7; a possible D gene is TRBD2 (5 bases). From germline, CDR1 is SQVTM and CDR2 ANQGSEA. The CDR3 sequence is 12 residues long. The V end was cut by 3 bases, the J end by 5 bases, with 11 bases between. In DNA form, the CDR3 reads TGCAGCGTTGAGGTAGGACTCCACGAGCAGTACTTC. Its protein is CSVEVGLHEQYF.

This sequence joins TRBV10-2 and TRBJ2-7, with TRBD2 matching over 14 bases. The V and J ends lost 0 bases and 4 bases, in that order; junction bases with no gene match: 2. This CDR3 spans 16 amino acids. Per the germline V gene, CDR1 is WSHSY and CDR2 is SAAADI. CDR3 sequence reads: CASSESGTSGSYEQYF. In DNA form, the CDR3 reads TGCGCCAGCAGTGAGTCCGGGACTAGCGGGAGTTACGAGCAGTACTTC.

This clonotype was seen more than once but under ten times. V usage is TRBV7-9 and J usage is TRBJ1-1; D is ambiguous. Trimming took off 3 bases at V and 6 bases at J, with 8 bases between the two ends. CDR3 length: 12 amino acids. Per the germline V gene, CDR1 is SEHNR and CDR2 is FQNEAQ (reference sequence). The CDR3 DNA follows: TGTGCCAGCAGCTTCCCTCGGGCTGAAGCTTTCTTT. It codes for CASSFPRAEAFF.

This clonotype was detected ten times or more. The chain carries TRBV12-3 or TRBV12-4 and TRBJ1-6; D gene unclear. The V end lost 7 bases, the J end lost 8 bases, and 12 bases lay between the germline ends. The CDR3 is 13 residues long. The CDR3 DNA reads TGTGCCAGCACTCCGTCTAGGGATTCACCCCTCCACTTT. Translated: CASTPSRDSPLHF.

The table lists this clonotype with a few counts. The J gene is TRBJ1-2, the V gene TRBV12-3 or TRBV12-4; possible D gene TRBD1, 6 bases. This CDR3 is built from 15 residues. Trimming shortened V by 5 bases and J by 0 bases, and 13 bases separated the two germline ends. This chain's CDR3 is CASSLWTVPNYGYTF. Written as DNA, the CDR3 is TGTGCCAGCAGTCTCTGGACAGTCCCTAACTATGGCTACACCTTC.

The sample holds many counts of this clonotype. The V gene is TRBV4-1, the J gene TRBJ2-1; D might be TRBD2 (5 bases). V was trimmed by 4 bases and J by 0 bases, leaving 10 bases between them. The CDR3 loop spans 15 amino acids. Germline-derived CDR1 and CDR2 are MGHRA and YSYEKL. The chain's CDR3 is CASSPRELSYNEQFF. The CDR3 bases are TGCGCCAGCAGCCCAAGGGAGCTCTCCTACAATGAGCAGTTCTTC.

This clonotype was recorded at least ten times. The genes are TRBV5-1 and TRBJ2-7, with D possibly being TRBD1 or TRBD2 (5 bases each). The germline V gene has CDR1 SGHRS and CDR2 YFSETQ. V was clipped by 5 bases and J by 3 bases, with 21 bases between them. The CDR3 length is 16 residues. This CDR3 reads CASRRMPGTERYEQYF. As DNA, the CDR3 is TGCGCCAGCAGGAGGATGCCCGGGACGGAACGCTACGAGCAGTACTTC. The full variable domain, its missing parts supplied by reference TRBV5-1 and TRBJ2-7, is KAGVTQTPRYLIKTRGQQVTLSCSPISGHRSVSWYQQTPGQGLQFLFEYFSETQRNKGNFPGRFSGRQFSNSRSEMNVSTLELGDSALYLCASRRMPGTERYEQYFGPGTRLTVT.

This clonotype was found a few times. This rearrangement joins TRBV29-1 to TRBJ2-1; 11 bases agree with TRBD1. This CDR3 has 13 residues. J gave up 10 bases and V 5 bases, and 7 bases lay outside the gene matches. From germline, CDR1 is SQVTM and CDR2 ANQGSEA. In nucleotides, the CDR3 is TGCAGCGTTTCAGGACAGGGGGCGCGGGAGCAGTTCTTC. Translated, it gives CSVSGQGAREQFF.

This clonotype turned up a few times. V gene TRBV7-2 combines with J gene TRBJ2-2; TRBD1 is a possible D gene (6 bases). V lost 7 bases and J lost 0, with 12 bases in between. The CDR3 has 15 amino acids. Germline V CDR1 and CDR2: SGHTA, FQGNSA. For the CDR3, the DNA is TGTGCCAGCAACCTAGCAGGGGCGAACACCGGGGAGCTGTTTTTT. Protein sequence: CASNLAGANTGELFF. Filled out from reference TRBV7-2 and TRBJ2-2, the complete variable domain reads GAGVSQSPSNKVTEKGKDVELRCDPISGHTALYWYRQSLGQGLEFLIYFQGNSAPDKSGLPSDRFSAERTGGSVSTLTIQRTQQEDSAVYLCASNLAGANTGELFFGEGSRLTVL.

This clonotype was counted ten times or more. The V and J genes are TRBV29-1 and TRBJ2-1, with D perhaps TRBD2 (6 bases). Germline V lookup: CDR1 SQVTM, CDR2 ANQGSEA. Trimming cost V 6 bases and J 1 base, with 13 bases left between them. There are 14 residues in the CDR3. The CDR3 nucleotides are TGCAGCGTGGCCCTAGCGCGGTCCTACAATGAGCAGTTCTTC. Encoded protein: CSVALARSYNEQFF.

This clonotype was recorded a few times. This chain links TRBV7-9 with TRBJ2-7; D may be TRBD2 (5 bases). From germline, CDR1 is SEHNR and CDR2 FQNEAQ (reference sequence). V shed 5 bases and J shed 3 bases, with 14 bases lying between them. This CDR3 comprises 14 residues. The CDR3 DNA is TGTGCCAGCAGCCAGGACGGGAAAGGCTACGAGCAGTACTTC. It yields the protein CASSQDGKGYEQYF.

This clonotype was picked up a small number of times. This chain uses TRBV4-2 with TRBJ1-4; D unclear. Germline CDR1 reads LGHNA; CDR2 reads YNFKEQ. The CDR3 is 16 residues long. Trimming cost V 4 bases and J 0 bases, with 12 bases left between them. The CDR3 spells CASSPLSRATNEKLFF. The CDR3 nucleotides read TGTGCCAGCAGCCCATTGAGCCGGGCAACTAATGAAAAACTGTTTTTT.

In its sample, this clonotype was seen a few times. CDR3 in amino acids: CSAQNRDRYSNQPQHF. CDR3 in DNA: TGCAGTGCTCAGAACCGGGACAGATATAGCAATCAGCCCCAGCATTTT. The chain carries TRBV20-1 and TRBJ1-5; 7 positions agree with TRBD1. This CDR3 is 16 amino acids long. Looked up from germline, CDR1 is DFQATT and CDR2 is SNEGSKA (reference sequence). The trim removed 5 bases at V and 0 bases at J, leaving 10 bases unmatched.

The V call is TRBV7-6, the J call TRBJ2-7; possible D gene TRBD1, 5 bases. Trimming cost V 1 base and J 7 bases, with 11 bases left between them. The CDR3 has 13 amino acids. In germline, CDR1 is SGHVS, CDR2 FNYEAQ. The CDR3, as DNA: TGTGCCAGCAGCTTAGGTAGGGGCTGGGAGCAGTACTTC. Its protein product is CASSLGRGWEQYF.

This clonotype was counted a few times. The rearrangement uses TRBV9 and TRBJ2-1; 9 positions agree with TRBD2. V trimming: 0 bases; J trimming: 1 base; junction bases outside the gene matches: 8. Germline CDR1 and CDR2: SGDLS and YYNGEE. The CDR3 consists of 18 residues. This CDR3 is CASSVAVSGSTSYNEQFF. DNA of the CDR3: TGTGCCAGCAGCGTAGCGGTTAGCGGGAGCACGTCCTACAATGAGCAGTTCTTC.

This clonotype showed up many times. This chain links TRBV12-3 or TRBV12-4 with TRBJ2-5; D remains unclear. With 6 bases removed from V and 0 bases from J, the gap between germline ends came to 8 bases. There are 13 residues in the CDR3. The CDR3 region has the DNA TGTGCCAGCAGGCTGCTGTACCAAGAGACCCAGTACTTC. This translates into CASRLLYQETQYF.

This chain links TRBV12-3 or TRBV12-4 with TRBJ1-6; TRBD1 matches at 7 bases. The J segment lost 6 bases and the V segment lost 5 bases, leaving 4 bases of the junction unmatched. This CDR3 is built from 14 residues. CDR3 nucleotides: TGTGCCAGCAGTCCTGGACAGGTTAATTCACCCCTCCACTTT. It is translated as CASSPGQVNSPLHF.

The chain combines TRBV15 with TRBJ2-5, with TRBD1 matching over 8 bases. Trimming took 0 bases from V and 6 from J; bases not matched to a gene: 15. Germline V lookup: CDR1 LNHNV, CDR2 YYDKDF (reference sequence). The CDR3 consists of 18 residues. CDR3 amino acids: CATSRDSVRGRRVKTQYF. For the CDR3, the DNA is TGTGCCACCAGCAGAGATTCGGTCAGGGGGCGACGGGTAAAGACCCAGTACTTC.

This chain joins TRBV5-4 and TRBJ1-4; tentative D call: TRBD1 (5 bases). The germline V and J ends were trimmed by 4 bases and 8 bases, with 18 bases remaining between them. This CDR3 is 15 amino acids long. Germline CDR1 is SGHNT and CDR2 is YYREEE (reference sequence). CDR3 region: CASSQGPGSQEKLFF. CDR3 bases: TGTGCCAGCAGCCAAGGTCCAGGGTCCCAAGAAAAACTGTTTTTT.